Below are 21 T cell receptor beta chains sequenced from a single sample in a study of T cell responses to AZD1222 COVID-19 vaccine. The table came from immunoSEQ multiplex PCR; TCRdb's copy has only in-frame clones and leaves some out. Here the sample spans about 100,000 clones, about 86% being singletons. The sample in question was peripheral blood, obtained on day 0 of AZD1222 vaccination. The source of these receptors is an adult in good health.

The CDR3 bases are TGTGCCAGCAGCCAAGATCACCGTCAGCCCCAGCATTTT. Its protein is CASSQDHRQPQHF. The chain has TRBV14 and TRBJ1-5; D remains ambiguous. V was pared by 0 bases and J by 6 bases, with 6 bases between. The CDR3 length is 13 residues. Germline V gene lookup returns CDR1 SGHDN and CDR2 FVKESK.

The rearrangement joins TRBV7-2 to TRBJ1-2, with D possibly being TRBD1 (6 bases). The ends were cut back, 1 base at V and 0 bases at J, with 9 bases in the middle. CDR1 and CDR2 from the germline V gene are SGHTA and FQGNSA. This CDR3 comprises 15 residues. CDR3 region: CASSLGGTTNYGYTF. The CDR3 DNA reads as TGTGCCAGCAGCTTAGGAGGGACAACTAACTATGGCTACACCTTC. Filled out from reference TRBV7-2 and TRBJ1-2, the complete variable domain reads GAGVSQSPSNKVTEKGKDVELRCDPISGHTALYWYRQSLGQGLEFLIYFQGNSAPDKSGLPSDRFSAERTGGSVSTLTIQRTQQEDSAVYLCASSLGGTTNYGYTFGSGTRLTVV.

This clone was found a few times. V usage is TRBV18 and J usage is TRBJ1-1; D is uncertain. V gave up 4 bases and J gave up 3 bases, with 9 bases separating them. CDR1 is KGHSH and CDR2 is LQKENI in the germline V gene. The CDR3 runs 13 residues. The CDR3: CASSLNRDTEAFF. The DNA of the CDR3 is TGTGCCAGCTCACTGAACCGGGACACTGAAGCTTTCTTT.

This sequence joins TRBV5-8 and TRBJ1-1; D remains unclear. This CDR3 contains 16 residues. V was trimmed by 2 bases and J by 3 bases, leaving 17 bases between them. The germline V gene has CDR1 SGHTS and CDR2 YDEGEE. CDR3 sequence (DNA): TGTGCCAGCAGCTTTGGACTGACCCCGACGGACACTGAAGCTTTCTTT. Translating it yields CASSFGLTPTDTEAFF.

This clone was picked up a small number of times. The chain employs TRBV5-1 and TRBJ2-1; the D is unclear. The CDR3 loop spans 12 amino acids. V was pared by 1 base and J by 6 bases, with 5 bases between. The germline CDR1 and CDR2 sequences are SGHRS and YFSETQ. This CDR3 reads CASSLPSNEQFF. The CDR3 DNA reads as TGCGCCAGCAGCTTGCCTAGCAATGAGCAGTTCTTC.

The chain combines TRBV6-5 with TRBJ1-2, with TRBD1 matching over 7 bases. The V and J ends lost 6 bases and 8 bases, in that order; junction bases with no gene match: 12. There are 14 residues in the CDR3. CDR1 is MNHEY and CDR2 is SVGAGI in the germline V gene. CDR3 amino acids: CASRASGQMPGYTF. Here the CDR3 DNA reads TGTGCCAGCAGGGCTTCGGGACAGATGCCCGGCTACACCTTC.

This rearrangement joins TRBV7-7 to TRBJ2-1; D unclear. The germline V gene has CDR1 SSHAT and CDR2 FNYEAQ (reference sequence). V lost 0 bases and J lost 10, with 13 bases in between. The CDR3 runs to 14 residues. The CDR3 DNA reads as TGTGCCAGCAGCTTAGCGTATGCCTCTAAGGAGCAGTTCTTC. This encodes CASSLAYASKEQFF. Full variable domain (remainder filled in from reference TRBV7-7 and TRBJ2-1): GAGVSQSPRYKVTKRGQDVTLRCDPISSHATLYWYQQALGQGPEFLTYFNYEAQPDKSGLPSDRFSAERPEGSISTLTIQRTEQRDSAMYRCASSLAYASKEQFFGPGTRLTVL.

The J gene is TRBJ2-7, the V gene TRBV5-1, with D perhaps TRBD1 (6 bases). The CDR3 totals 14 residues. Trimming left V 7 bases short and J 4 bases short, with 18 bases between. Germline CDR1 reads SGHRS; CDR2 reads YFSETQ. CDR3 sequence (DNA): TGCGCCAGCTCTAGGGGGAACGAGGGGTACGAGCAGTACTTC. Translating gives CASSRGNEGYEQYF. The complete variable domain, with remaining parts taken from reference TRBV5-1 and TRBJ2-7, reads KAGVTQTPRYLIKTRGQQVTLSCSPISGHRSVSWYQQTPGQGLQFLFEYFSETQRNKGNFPGRFSGRQFSNSRSEMNVSTLELGDSALYLCASSRGNEGYEQYFGPGTRLTVT.

The chain is built from TRBV11-3 and TRBJ2-7; D gene ambiguous. The length of the CDR3 is 15 residues. V lost 5 bases and J lost 2, with 16 bases in between. In germline, CDR1 is SGHNT, CDR2 YENEEA. CDR3 in DNA: TGTGCCAGCAGCCCAGGCGTGGCGATGACCTACGAGCAGTACTTC. Translated: CASSPGVAMTYEQYF.

J is TRBJ1-6 and V is TRBV6-1, with D possibly matching TRBD1 (5 bases). V shed 3 bases and J shed 7 bases, with 7 bases lying between them. Per the germline V gene, CDR1 is MNHNS and CDR2 is SASEGT. This CDR3 is 13 amino acids long. This chain's CDR3 is CASSDRENSPLHF. The CDR3, as DNA: TGTGCCAGCAGTGACAGGGAAAATTCACCCCTCCACTTT.

CDR3 sequence (DNA): TGTGCCAGCTCACCGCCTAGAGGACAGGGCTACGAGCAGTACTTC. Translating it yields CASSPPRGQGYEQYF. The chain carries TRBV18 and TRBJ2-7; the match to TRBD1 covers 8 bases. Germline-derived CDR1 and CDR2 are KGHSH and LQKENI. V shed 3 bases, J shed 3 bases, and the junction held 7 bases outside the gene matches. CDR3 length: 15 residues.

V usage is TRBV18 and J usage is TRBJ1-5; maybe TRBD1 (6 bases). Germline V CDR1 and CDR2: KGHSH, LQKENI. The V gene lost 5 bases and the J gene lost 4 bases, with 12 bases spanning the gap. The CDR3 contains 14 residues. Written as DNA, the CDR3 is TGTGCCAGCTCAGCACAAGGGACAAATCAGCCCCAGCATTTT. Translated: CASSAQGTNQPQHF.

The V and J genes are TRBV15 and TRBJ2-1; 7 bases agree with TRBD2. Germline trimming cut 2 bases from V and 0 bases from J; bases unmatched to any gene: 7. The CDR3 is 17 residues long. CDR1 is LNHNV, CDR2 YYDKDF, per germline (reference sequence). The CDR3 is CATSRLPGLGSYNEQFF. The CDR3 DNA follows: TGTGCCACCAGCAGACTCCCCGGACTAGGCTCCTACAATGAGCAGTTCTTC.

The rearrangement links TRBV19 to TRBJ2-7, with 9 bases aligning to TRBD2. The CDR3 consists of 15 residues. V lost 3 bases to trimming and J lost 3 bases; unmatched junction nucleotides: 6. CDR1 and CDR2 (germline): LNHDA, SQIVND (reference sequence). The CDR3 reads CASSISSGSGYEQYF. CDR3 nucleotide sequence: TGTGCCAGTAGTATCAGTAGCGGGAGTGGCTACGAGCAGTACTTC.

This clone was observed a single time. J is TRBJ1-1 and V is TRBV19; maybe TRBD1 (5 bases). This CDR3 is built from 12 residues. Per the germline V gene, CDR1 is LNHDA and CDR2 is SQIVND (reference sequence). Trimming removed 8 bases from V and 1 base from J, with 8 bases in between. CDR3 sequence: CASLQENTEAFF. CDR3 nucleotides: TGTGCCAGTCTACAGGAGAACACTGAAGCTTTCTTT. Filled out from reference TRBV19 and TRBJ1-1, the complete variable domain reads DGGITQSPKYLFRKEGQNVTLSCEQNLNHDAMYWYRQDPGQGLRLIYYSQIVNDFQKGDIAEGYSVSREKKESFPLTVTSAQKNPTAFYLCASLQENTEAFFGQGTRLTVV.

The rearrangement uses TRBV3-1 (or the pseudogene TRBV3-2) and TRBJ2-7; D uncertain. The germline gives CDR1 LGHDT, CDR2 YNNKEL (reference sequence). The CDR3 sequence is 16 residues long. V shed 2 bases and J shed 2 bases, with 16 bases lying between them. The CDR3 sequence: CASSQFLSAKPYEQYF. CDR3 DNA: TGTGCCAGCAGCCAATTCCTCAGCGCGAAGCCCTACGAGCAGTACTTC.

The rearrangement uses TRBV12-3 or TRBV12-4 and TRBJ1-1; D ambiguous. V was cut by 3 bases and J by 4 bases, with 9 bases left in between. This CDR3 has 13 residues. The CDR3: CASSFARSTEAFF. DNA of the CDR3: TGTGCCAGCAGTTTTGCAAGAAGCACTGAAGCTTTCTTT.

This clone was recorded only once. This sequence joins TRBV2 and TRBJ2-5; 9 nucleotides line up with TRBD1. V dropped 4 bases and J dropped 4; count of bases not matched to a gene: 10. This CDR3 has 16 residues. Germline V gene sequence: CDR1 SNHLY, CDR2 FYNNEI. The CDR3 sequence is CASSARQGGFGETQYF. CDR3 bases: TGTGCCAGCAGTGCGAGACAGGGGGGGTTCGGAGAGACCCAGTACTTC.

This chain links TRBV7-8 with TRBJ1-6; D call uncertain. The CDR3 is 14 residues long. V was shortened by 1 base and J by 5 bases, with 6 bases between the two germline ends. Germline-derived CDR1 and CDR2 are SGHVS and FQNEAQ. In nucleotides, the CDR3 is TGTGCCAGCAGCTTAGAAGTCAATAATTCACCCCTCCACTTT. Protein product: CASSLEVNNSPLHF.

This chain connects TRBV18 to TRBJ1-5; D gene ambiguous. Germline V gene data show CDR1 as KGHSH and CDR2 as LQKENI. This CDR3 is 13 amino acids long. Trimming took off 1 base at V and 9 bases at J, with 10 bases between the two ends. CDR3 DNA sequence: TGTGCCAGCTCACCACGAGAGGATGGGCCCCAGCATTTT. This translates into CASSPREDGPQHF.

The rearrangement uses TRBV7-8 and TRBJ1-2; TRBD1 might be the D (5 bases). V was shortened by 5 bases and J by 4 bases, with 17 bases between the two germline ends. Germline V CDR1 and CDR2: SGHVS, FQNEAQ. The length of the CDR3 is 15 residues. DNA of the CDR3: TGTGCCAGCAGCCCGCCAGGGACGGATTCCTATGGCTACACCTTC. It is translated as CASSPPGTDSYGYTF.